Included here is one T cell receptor beta chain sequence, with context. Its antigen is unidentified. TCRdb keeps only in-frame clones here, not all; method: immunoSEQ multiplex PCR. This sample carries roughly 2.1 million clones, under 95% of them seen once, and the ten largest clones take around 1.7%. This record belongs to a study of shared clonotypes between healthy human individuals. Terminally differentiated effector memory CD45RA+ cells were excluded by CCR7 positive selection of CD45RO-negative cells. General study points: In this cohort, only blood was sampled, and tissue repertoires likely differ.

Trimming stripped 1 base from V and 3 bases from J, with 10 bases between. From germline, CDR1 is MGHRA and CDR2 YSYEKL. The length of the CDR3 is 14 residues. Material: naive CD8+ T cells from PBMCs. The rearrangement joins TRBV4-1 to TRBJ2-7; D might be TRBD1 (6 bases). The clonotype originates from a man between 18 and 29 years old in good health. Some clones in this sample may be carry-over from other donors' samples. This CDR3 is CASSQVGHFYEQYF. The DNA of the CDR3 is TGCGCCAGCAGCCAAGTGGGACATTTCTACGAGCAGTACTTC.